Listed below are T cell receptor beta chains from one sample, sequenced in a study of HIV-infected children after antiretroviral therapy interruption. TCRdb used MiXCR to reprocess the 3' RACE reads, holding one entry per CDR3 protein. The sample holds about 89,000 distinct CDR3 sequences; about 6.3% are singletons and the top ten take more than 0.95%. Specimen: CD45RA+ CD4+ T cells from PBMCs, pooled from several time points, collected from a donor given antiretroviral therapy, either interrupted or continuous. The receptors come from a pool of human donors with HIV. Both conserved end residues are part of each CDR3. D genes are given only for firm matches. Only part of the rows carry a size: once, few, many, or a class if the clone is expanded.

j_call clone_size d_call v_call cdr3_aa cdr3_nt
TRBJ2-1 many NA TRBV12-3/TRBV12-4 CASSLGVQAPVGSF TGTGCCAGCAGTTTAGGGGTACAGGCTCCTGTGGGATCGTTC
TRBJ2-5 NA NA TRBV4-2 CASSPDSSPQETQYF TGTGCCAGCAGCCCGGACAGCTCCCCCCAAGAGACCCAGTACTTC
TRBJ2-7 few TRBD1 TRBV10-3 CAISESTGGVGEQYF TGTGCCATCAGTGAGTCAACAGGGGGAGTGGGCGAGCAGTACTTC
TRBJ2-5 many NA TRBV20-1 CSARDRAEQVTQYF TGCAGTGCTAGAGATCGGGCAGAACAAGTGACCCAGTACTTC
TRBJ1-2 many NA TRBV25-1 CASRGLEGSGYTF TGTGCCAGCAGGGGACTTGAGGGCAGTGGCTACACCTTC
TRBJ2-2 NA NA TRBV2 CASKASWNTGELFF TGTGCCAGCAAAGCTAGTTGGAACACCGGGGAGCTGTTTTTT
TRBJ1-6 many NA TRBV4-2 CASSQGAGVDNSPLHF TGTGCCAGCAGCCAAGGGGCAGGTGTCGATAATTCACCCCTCCACTTT
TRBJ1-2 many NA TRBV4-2 CASSQTTRGGGYTF TGTGCCAGCAGCCAAACCACCCGGGGGGGCGGCTACACCTTC
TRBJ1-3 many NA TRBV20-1 CSATPGNTIYF TGCAGTGCTACCCCTGGAAACACCATATATTTT
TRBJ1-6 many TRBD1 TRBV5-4 CASSPGQSFNSPLHF TGTGCCAGCAGCCCGGGACAGAGCTTTAATTCACCCCTCCACTTT
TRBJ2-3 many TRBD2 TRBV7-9 CASSSSGTSVDF TGTGCCAGCAGCTCTTCCGGGACTAGCGTGGATTTT
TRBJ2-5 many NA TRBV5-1 CASSGFQETQYF TGCGCCAGCAGCGGGTTTCAAGAGACCCAGTACTTC
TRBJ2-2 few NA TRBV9 CASSEEGVKGGELFF TGTGCCAGCAGCGAGGAGGGGGTCAAGGGCGGGGAGCTGTTTTTT
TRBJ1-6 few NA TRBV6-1 CASSVHHRRYYNSPLHF TGTGCCAGCAGTGTCCACCACAGGAGATACTATAATTCACCCCTCCACTTT
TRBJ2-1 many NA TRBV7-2 CASSLEASVSYNEQFF TGTGCCAGCAGCTTAGAGGCTAGCGTATCCTACAATGAGCAGTTCTTC
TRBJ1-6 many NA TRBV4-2 CASSQDRDNPLHF TGTGCCAGCAGCCAAGATCGGGACAATCCCCTCCACTTT
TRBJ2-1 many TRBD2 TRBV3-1 CASSQPRGGDYNEQFF TGTGCCAGCAGCCAGCCTCGGGGGGGCGATTACAATGAGCAGTTCTTC
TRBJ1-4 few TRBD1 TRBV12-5 CASGSGTGGEKLFF TGTGCTAGTGGTTCCGGGACAGGGGGTGAAAAACTGTTTTTT
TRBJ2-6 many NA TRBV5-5 CASSLMSSGTGANVLTF TGTGCCAGCAGCTTGATGAGTTCTGGGACTGGGGCCAACGTCCTGACTTTC
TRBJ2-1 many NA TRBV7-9 CASSFIGLRGYNEQFF TGTGCCAGCAGCTTCATTGGGCTTCGTGGCTACAATGAGCAGTTCTTC
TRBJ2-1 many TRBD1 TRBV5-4 CASSPGQGAPSYNEQFF TGTGCCAGCAGCCCAGGACAGGGGGCGCCATCCTACAATGAGCAGTTCTTC
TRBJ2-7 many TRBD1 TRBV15 CATSRAGRGRDEQYF TGTGCCACCAGCAGAGCTGGCAGGGGGCGCGACGAGCAGTACTTC
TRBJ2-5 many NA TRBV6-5 CASSRGAGLEETQYF TGTGCCAGCAGCCGGGGGGCCGGTTTGGAAGAGACCCAGTACTTC
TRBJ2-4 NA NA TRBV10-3 CAISESTGLDIQYF TGTGCCATCAGTGAGTCGACGGGGTTGGACATTCAGTACTTC
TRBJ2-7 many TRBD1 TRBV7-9 CASRREIGTGGASYEQYF TGTGCCAGCCGACGAGAGATTGGGACAGGGGGCGCCTCCTACGAGCAGTACTTC
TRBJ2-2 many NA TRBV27 CASSKGNTGELFF TGTGCCAGCAGTAAGGGGAACACCGGGGAGCTGTTTTTT
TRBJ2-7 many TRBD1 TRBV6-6 CASSFADRIYEQYF TGTGCCAGCAGTTTTGCGGACAGGATCTACGAGCAGTACTTC
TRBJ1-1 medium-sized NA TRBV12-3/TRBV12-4 CASSLTEAFF TGTGCCAGCAGCCTCACTGAAGCTTTCTTT
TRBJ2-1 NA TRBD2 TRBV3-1 CASSRYKSGTSYNEQFF TGTGCCAGCAGTCGTTATAAAAGCGGGACCTCCTACAATGAGCAGTTCTTC
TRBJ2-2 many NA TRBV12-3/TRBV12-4 CASKGWIGSGELFF TGTGCCAGCAAAGGGTGGATCGGTAGCGGGGAGCTGTTTTTT
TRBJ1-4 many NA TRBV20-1 CSARGSWEKLFF TGCAGTGCTAGAGGGTCTTGGGAAAAACTGTTTTTT
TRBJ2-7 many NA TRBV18 CASSPGGSSYEQYF TGTGCCAGCTCACCAGGGGGCTCCTCCTACGAGCAGTACTTC
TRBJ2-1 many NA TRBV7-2 CASSLARGPYNEQFF TGTGCCAGCAGCTTAGCACGGGGACCATACAATGAGCAGTTCTTC
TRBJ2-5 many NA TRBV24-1 CATSDGSQETQYF TGTGCCACCAGTGATGGTTCCCAAGAGACCCAGTACTTC
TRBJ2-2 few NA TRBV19 CASRIRGASTGELFF TGTGCCAGTCGGATACGGGGGGCGAGCACCGGGGAGCTGTTTTTT
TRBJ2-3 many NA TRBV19 CASTSARGTDTQYF TGTGCCAGTACCTCTGCGAGGGGCACAGATACGCAGTATTTT
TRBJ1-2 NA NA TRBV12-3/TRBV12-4 CASSSHQIYGYTF TGTGCCAGCAGTTCACACCAGATCTATGGCTACACTTTC
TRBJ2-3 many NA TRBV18 CASTSLGTDTQYF TGTGCCAGCACCTCGCTTGGCACAGATACGCAGTATTTT
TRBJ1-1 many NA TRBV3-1 CASSPPRGGNTEAFF TGTGCCAGCAGCCCCCCCCGGGGCGGGAACACTGAAGCTTTCTTT
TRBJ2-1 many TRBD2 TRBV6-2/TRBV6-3 CASRPLAAVVYNEQFF TGTGCCAGCAGGCCACTAGCGGCTGTGGTCTACAATGAGCAGTTCTTC
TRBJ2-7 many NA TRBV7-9 CASSFINEQYF TGTGCCAGCAGCTTCATCAACGAGCAGTACTTC
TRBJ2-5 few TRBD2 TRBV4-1 CASSQTGAGAAQETQYF TGCGCCAGCAGCCAAACCGGAGCGGGAGCAGCCCAAGAGACCCAGTACTTC
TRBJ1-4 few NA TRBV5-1 CASSPSGTANEKLFF TGCGCCAGCAGCCCCTCCGGGACGGCGAATGAAAAACTGTTTTTT
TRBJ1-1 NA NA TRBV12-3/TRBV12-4 CASSLALTEDTEAFF TGTGCCAGCAGTTTAGCGCTCACGGAGGATACTGAAGCTTTCTTT
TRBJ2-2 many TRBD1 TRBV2 CASKDRLDLFF TGTGCCAGTAAGGACAGGCTGGATCTGTTTTTT
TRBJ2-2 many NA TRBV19 CASSETLFPFSNTGELFF TGTGCCAGTAGTGAGACCCTTTTTCCATTCTCGAACACCGGGGAGCTGTTTTTT
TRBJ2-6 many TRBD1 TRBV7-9 CASRPRTGDSGANVLTF TGTGCCAGCAGGCCGAGGACAGGGGACTCTGGGGCCAACGTCCTGACTTTC
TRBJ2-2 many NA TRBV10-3 CAISGSTGGYTGELFF TGTGCCATCAGTGGATCGACGGGGGGCTACACCGGGGAGCTGTTTTTT
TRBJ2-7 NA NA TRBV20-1 CSARAGGRSYEQYF TGCAGTGCTAGAGCGGGGGGCCGCTCCTACGAGCAGTACTTC
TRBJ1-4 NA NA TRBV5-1 CASRPNGYLGSEKLFF TGCGCCAGCAGGCCTAACGGGTACCTGGGAAGTGAAAAACTGTTTTTT
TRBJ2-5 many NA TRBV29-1 CSWTQETQYF TGCAGCTGGACGCAAGAGACCCAGTACTTC
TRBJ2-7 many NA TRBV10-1 CASSGDWGDSYEQYF TGTGCCAGCAGTGGTGACTGGGGGGACTCCTATGAACAGTACTTC
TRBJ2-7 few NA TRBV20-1 CSARDRNRVYEQYF TGCAGTGCTAGAGATCGAAACAGAGTATACGAGCAGTACTTC
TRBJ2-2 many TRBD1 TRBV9 CASSVRQGQSTGELFF TGTGCCAGCAGCGTACGACAGGGACAGAGCACCGGGGAGCTGTTTTTT
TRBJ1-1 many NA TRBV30 CAWRRVATEAFF TGTGCCTGGAGGAGGGTTGCCACTGAAGCTTTCTTT